Shown below are 27 T cell receptor beta chains from a single sample sequenced in a study of blood T cells in healthy people across ages (dated by TCRdb to 2015 to 2017). Libraries came from 5' RACE. Instrument on record: Illumina HiSeq 2500. A second PCR of roughly 6 to 12 cycles was performed with a sample-barcoded 5' primer and a J-beta primer mix. TCRdb passed the public sequencing reads through fastp at Q25 and MiXCR, retaining productive beta sequences. Rows are combined by CDR3 protein, so each entry shows the most common genes and DNA. For this sample the table gives approximately 600,000 distinct CDR3 sequences, of which 58% were detected only once. Over 30% of the sample goes to the ten largest clones. The sample consisted of blood. All receptors come from a man aged 55 to 70 in good health.

As concerns this clonotype: This may be a read error: a much more frequent sequence differs by one nucleotide. The V call is TRBV5-1, the J call TRBJ2-1; a possible D gene is TRBD2 (7 bases). V was trimmed by 3 bases and J by 5 bases, leaving 24 bases between them. Germline V gives CDR1 SGHRS, CDR2 YFSETQ. This CDR3 is built from 18 residues. CDR3 coding DNA: TGCGCCAGCAGCTCGGCCCTAAGAGCAGCGGGACAAGACAATGAGCAGTTCTTC. This encodes CASSSALRAAGQDNEQFF. Full variable domain (outside the CDR3, taken from reference TRBV5-1 and TRBJ2-1): KAGVTQTPRYLIKTRGQQVTLSCSPISGHRSVSWYQQTPGQGLQFLFEYFSETQRNKGNFPGRFSGRQFSNSRSEMNVSTLELGDSALYLCASSSALRAAGQDNEQFFGPGTRLTVL.

This clonotype was detected only a few times. V usage is TRBV20-1 and J usage is TRBJ1-2; TRBD1 agrees at 9 bases. The CDR3 runs to 17 residues. V lost 2 bases, J lost 6 bases, and 16 bases stayed unmatched. Germline CDR1 and CDR2: DFQATT and SNEGSKA (reference sequence). The CDR3 spells CSARSFGGTGRIDGYTF. As DNA, the CDR3 is TGCAGTGCTAGAAGTTTCGGGGGGACAGGGCGGATAGATGGCTACACCTTC.

The rearrangement joins TRBV12-3 or TRBV12-4 to TRBJ2-6; D is perhaps TRBD1 or TRBD2 (7 bases each). This CDR3 spans 16 amino acids. The V end was cut by 7 bases, the J end by 0 bases, with 13 bases between. The CDR3 region is CASIRGGLSGANVLTF. In DNA, the CDR3 is TGTGCCAGCATCAGGGGGGGGCTCTCTGGGGCCAACGTCCTGACTTTC.

The rearrangement links TRBV5-1 to TRBJ2-7; D not resolved. The end of the DNA aligns better with TRBJ2-5, so the J call may be wrong. Germline CDR1 reads SGHRS; CDR2 reads YFSETQ. The CDR3 has 15 amino acids. Written as DNA, the CDR3 is TGCGCCAGCAGCTTGGGGTCCGGGTATGAAGGGACCCAGTACTTC. Its translation is CASSLGSGYEGTQYF.

This chain links TRBV12-3 or TRBV12-4 with TRBJ2-1, with 9 bases lining up with TRBD2. The J call is in doubt because the DNA end fits TRBJ2-7 better. The CDR3 spans 15 residues. CDR3 bases: TGTGCCAGCAGTCTCCTAGCGGGGCTCTCCTACGAGCAGTACTTC. Translated, it gives CASSLLAGLSYEQYF.

J is TRBJ2-5 and V is TRBV6-4, with D perhaps matching TRBD2 (6 bases). CDR1 MRHNA and CDR2 SNTAGT come from the germline V gene. V was clipped by 3 bases and J by 5 bases, with 13 bases between them. The CDR3 totals 14 residues. The CDR3 is CASSEQAGSETQYF. In DNA form, the CDR3 reads TGTGCCAGCAGTGAACAGGCGGGGAGTGAGACCCAGTACTTC.

The chain has TRBV6-5 and TRBJ2-6; D gene ambiguous. Germline CDR1 MNHEY, CDR2 SVGAGI. The V and J ends lost 2 bases and 0 bases respectively, with 5 bases between them. This CDR3 spans 15 amino acids. The CDR3 is CASSYADSGANVLTF. The CDR3 DNA is TGTGCCAGCAGTTACGCCGACTCTGGGGCCAACGTCCTGACTTTC.

The V call is TRBV10-1, the J call TRBJ2-2; D ambiguous. Trimming left V 6 bases short and J 0 bases short, with 8 bases between. This CDR3 has 14 residues. The germline CDR1 and CDR2 sequences are WNHNN and SYGVQD (reference sequence). CDR3 nucleotides: TGCGCCAGCAGGGAATTTACGAACACCGGGGAGCTGTTTTTT. Protein sequence: CASREFTNTGELFF.

This chain joins TRBV7-2 and TRBJ1-5; TRBD1 agrees at 10 bases. Looked up from germline, CDR1 is SGHTA and CDR2 is FQGNSA. V lost 4 bases and J lost 2; bases outside the gene matches: 11. This CDR3 comprises 18 residues. DNA of the CDR3: TGTGCCAGCAGCTCCCATTCCGGGACAGGGGACGGCAATCAGCCCCAGCATTTT. This translates into CASSSHSGTGDGNQPQHF.

The chain is built from TRBV28 and TRBJ2-1, with 8 bases matching TRBD1. The CDR3 runs to 16 residues. Germline V lookup: CDR1 MDHEN, CDR2 SYDVKM. V lost 5 bases, J lost 1 base, and 7 bases stayed unmatched. The CDR3 spells CASSITGGGSYNEQFF. CDR3 nucleotides: TGTGCCAGCAGTATTACAGGGGGTGGATCCTACAATGAGCAGTTCTTC.

The chain recombines TRBV5-1 with TRBJ1-2, with unresolved D. Trimming stripped 4 bases from V and 4 bases from J, with 20 bases between. From germline, CDR1 is SGHRS and CDR2 YFSETQ. The length of the CDR3 is 16 residues. CDR3 region: CASSPSDGEGAYGYTF. The DNA of the CDR3 is TGCGCCAGCAGCCCTTCGGACGGCGAAGGCGCCTATGGCTACACCTTC.

This chain uses TRBV6-5 with TRBJ1-5, with D possibly TRBD1 on 5 matching bases. V lost 2 bases, J lost 7 bases, and 12 bases lay in between. The germline CDR1 and CDR2 sequences are MNHEY and SVGAGI. This CDR3 is 14 amino acids long. The CDR3 loop reads CASSYGQGRQPQHF. The DNA of the CDR3 is TGTGCCAGCAGTTACGGGCAGGGACGCCAGCCCCAGCATTTT.

V usage is TRBV5-1 and J usage is TRBJ2-1, with 7 bases aligning to TRBD2. CDR1 and CDR2 from the germline V gene are SGHRS and YFSETQ. The CDR3 loop spans 15 amino acids. V was clipped by 3 bases and J by 0 bases; unmatched bases: 3. In DNA, the CDR3 is TGCGCCAGCAGCTGGGGGGGGAGCTCCTACAATGAGCAGTTCTTC. Its protein product is CASSWGGSSYNEQFF.

The chain joins TRBV6-2 or TRBV6-3 to TRBJ1-5; D unclear. Germline-derived CDR1 and CDR2 are MNHEY and SVGEGT. Between the trimmed V and J ends, which lost 2 bases and 4 bases, there was a span of 9 bases. This CDR3 region has 14 residues. The CDR3 is CASSYGRLNQPQHF. CDR3 nucleotides: TGTGCCAGCAGTTACGGGCGGTTAAATCAGCCCCAGCATTTT.

This clonotype was detected a few times. The rearrangement uses TRBV6-5 and TRBJ1-2, with TRBD1 matching 9 bases. With V trimmed by 8 bases and J by 4 bases, 5 bases remained unmatched. CDR1 and CDR2 (germline): MNHEY, SVGAGI. The CDR3 sequence is 13 residues long. CDR3 sequence: CASRRDRAYGYTF. CDR3 DNA sequence: TGTGCCAGCCGGCGGGACAGGGCCTATGGCTACACCTTC.

This sequence joins TRBV7-9 and TRBJ1-6; 7 bases are shared with TRBD1. Trimming cost V 0 bases and J 10 bases; bases outside gene matches: 6. Germline assignment: CDR1 SEHNR and CDR2 FQNEAQ (reference sequence). The CDR3 contains 15 residues. The CDR3, as DNA: TGTGCCAGCAGCTTAGCGCAAGGGGGCGTATCACCCCTCCACTTT. This codes for CASSLAQGGVSPLHF.

This clonotype appeared a few times. V is TRBV6-2 or TRBV6-3 and J is TRBJ1-2, with 9 bases identical to TRBD1. This CDR3 is 14 amino acids long. The germline CDR1 and CDR2 sequences are MNHEY and SVGEGT. V lost 2 bases to trimming and J lost 4 bases; unmatched junction nucleotides: 2. The CDR3 spells CASSYRDRAYGYTF. The DNA for the CDR3 is TGTGCCAGCAGTTACCGGGACAGGGCCTATGGCTACACCTTC.

The sample holds a few counts of this clonotype. The V and J genes are TRBV12-3 or TRBV12-4 and TRBJ2-4; D is perhaps TRBD1 (5 bases). Trimming pared 2 bases from V and 8 bases from J, leaving 7 bases between. CDR3 length: 12 residues. The CDR3 coding sequence is TGTGCCAGCAGTTTAAGGGGTCACATTCAGTACTTC. It codes for CASSLRGHIQYF.

This sequence joins TRBV7-2 and TRBJ1-2; no clear D gene. The germline V and J ends were trimmed by 1 base and 2 bases, with 11 bases remaining between them. The CDR3 totals 15 residues. CDR1 and CDR2 (germline): SGHTA, FQGNSA. Here the CDR3 DNA reads TGTGCCAGCAGCTTAGGGGCCCGAGGGAACTATGGCTACACCTTC. Amino acids: CASSLGARGNYGYTF.

The chain employs TRBV4-1 and TRBJ1-1; possible D gene TRBD1, 5 bases. The CDR3 is made up of 15 amino acids. Trimming shortened V by 3 bases and J by 11 bases, and 22 bases separated the two germline ends. Germline loops: CDR1 MGHRA, CDR2 YSYEKL. This chain's CDR3 is CASSQGRDGLSQAFF. DNA for the CDR3: TGCGCCAGCAGCCAGGGACGGGATGGATTATCCCAGGCTTTCTTT.

The rearrangement uses TRBV29-1 and TRBJ2-1; perhaps TRBD1 as D (6 bases). The CDR3 is 13 residues long. Trimming pared 5 bases from V and 1 base from J, leaving 9 bases between. Germline lookup yields CDR1 SQVTM and CDR2 ANQGSEA. The CDR3 here is CSVSGTSYNEQFF. CDR3 DNA: TGCAGCGTTTCTGGGACATCCTACAATGAGCAGTTCTTC.

The V call is TRBV7-2, the J call TRBJ2-5, with no clear D. From germline, CDR1 is SGHTA and CDR2 FQGNSA. The V end lost 5 bases, the J end lost 2 bases, and 9 bases lay between the germline ends. The CDR3 totals 13 residues. DNA of the CDR3: TGTGCCAGCAGCGAAACACCTCAAGAGACCCAGTACTTC. It codes for CASSETPQETQYF. The entire variable domain, with the rest obtained from reference TRBV7-2 and TRBJ2-5, is as follows: GAGVSQSPSNKVTEKGKDVELRCDPISGHTALYWYRQSLGQGLEFLIYFQGNSAPDKSGLPSDRFSAERTGGSVSTLTIQRTQQEDSAVYLCASSETPQETQYFGPGTRLLVL.

This clonotype was observed a handful of times. J is TRBJ1-2 and V is TRBV29-1, with D unclear. CDR1 and CDR2 from the germline V gene are SQVTM and ANQGSEA. The length of the CDR3 is 10 residues. V lost 6 bases, J lost 8 bases, and 10 bases lay in between. CDR3 protein: CSVEGRGYTF. CDR3 DNA: TGCAGCGTAGAGGGTCGGGGCTACACCTTC.

A remark on this clonotype: Its ends do not fully match the called genes, so a read error is possible. The CDR3 reads CASSPYGETRYF. CDR3 DNA: TGTGCCAGCTCACCTTACGGAGAGACCCGGTACTTC. V and J are TRBV18 and TRBJ2-5; D unresolved. The CDR3 runs to 12 residues. Per the germline V gene, CDR1 is KGHSH and CDR2 is LQKENI.

This rearrangement joins TRBV29-1 to TRBJ1-1; 7 bases fit TRBD1. Germline loops: CDR1 SQVTM, CDR2 ANQGSEA. V trimming: 3 bases; J trimming: 4 bases; junction bases outside the gene matches: 5. This CDR3 region has 13 residues. For the CDR3, the DNA is TGCAGCGTTGATTCCCAGGGGGGCACTGAAGCTTTCTTT. Translating it yields CSVDSQGGTEAFF.

The V and J genes are TRBV24-1 and TRBJ2-1; D possibly uses TRBD1 or TRBD2 (5 bases each). V lost 1 base to trimming and J lost 9 bases, with 9 bases between them. The CDR3 has 13 amino acids. CDR1 and CDR2 (germline): KGHDR, SFDVKD. The CDR3 nucleotides read TGTGCCACCAGTGATTTAAGGGACGGTGAGCAGTTCTTC. It is translated as CATSDLRDGEQFF.

Only a few counts were recorded for this clonotype. The V and J genes are TRBV29-1 and TRBJ1-2; no reliable D call. V lost 3 bases and J 8 bases, leaving 10 bases between the germline ends. Looked up from germline, CDR1 is SQVTM and CDR2 is ANQGSEA. This CDR3 contains 11 residues. The CDR3 spells CSVDRNVGYTF. In DNA form, the CDR3 reads TGCAGCGTTGACAGAAACGTAGGCTACACCTTC. The variable domain in full, with the rest retrieved from reference TRBV29-1 and TRBJ1-2, is SAVISQKPSRDICQRGTSLTIQCQVDSQVTMMFWYRQQPGQSLTLIATANQGSEATYESGFVIDKFPISRPNLTFSTLTVSNMSPEDSSIYLCSVDRNVGYTFGSGTRLTVV.